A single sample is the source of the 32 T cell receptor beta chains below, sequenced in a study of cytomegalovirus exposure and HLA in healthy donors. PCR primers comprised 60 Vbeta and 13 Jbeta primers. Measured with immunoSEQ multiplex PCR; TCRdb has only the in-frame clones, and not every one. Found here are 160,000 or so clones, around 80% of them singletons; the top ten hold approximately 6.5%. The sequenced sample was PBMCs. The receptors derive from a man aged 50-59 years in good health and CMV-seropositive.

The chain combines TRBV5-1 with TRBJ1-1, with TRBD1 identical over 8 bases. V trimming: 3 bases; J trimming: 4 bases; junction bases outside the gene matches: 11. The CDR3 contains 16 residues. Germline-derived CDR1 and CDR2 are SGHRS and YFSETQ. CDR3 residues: CASSYLPQGAGTEAFF. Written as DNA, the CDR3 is TGCGCCAGCAGCTACCTCCCCCAGGGGGCAGGCACTGAAGCTTTCTTT.

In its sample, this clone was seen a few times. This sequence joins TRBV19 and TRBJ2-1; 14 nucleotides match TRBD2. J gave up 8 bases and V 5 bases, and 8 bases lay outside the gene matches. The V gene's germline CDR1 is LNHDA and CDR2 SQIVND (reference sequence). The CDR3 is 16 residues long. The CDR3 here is CASSARTSGRTYEQFF. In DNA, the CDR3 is TGTGCCAGTAGTGCCCGGACTAGCGGGAGGACATATGAGCAGTTCTTC.

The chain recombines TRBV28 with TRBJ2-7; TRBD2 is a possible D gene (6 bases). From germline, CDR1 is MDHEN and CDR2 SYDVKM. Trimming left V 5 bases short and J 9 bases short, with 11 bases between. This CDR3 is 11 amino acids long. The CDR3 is CASSAGLGQYV. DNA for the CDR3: TGTGCCAGCAGTGCGGGGTTGGGGCAGTACGTC.

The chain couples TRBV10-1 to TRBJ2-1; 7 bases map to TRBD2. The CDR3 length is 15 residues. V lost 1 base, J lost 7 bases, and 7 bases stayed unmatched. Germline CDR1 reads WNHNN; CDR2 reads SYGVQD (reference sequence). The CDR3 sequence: CASSEWGGLGNEQFF. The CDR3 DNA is TGCGCCAGCAGTGAGTGGGGCGGACTAGGGAATGAGCAGTTCTTC.

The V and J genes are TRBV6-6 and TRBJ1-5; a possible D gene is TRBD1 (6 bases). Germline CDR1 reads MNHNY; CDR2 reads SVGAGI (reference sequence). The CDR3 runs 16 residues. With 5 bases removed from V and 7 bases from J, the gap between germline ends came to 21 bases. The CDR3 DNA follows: TGTGCCAGCAGTACAGGCGAAGGGACACCAACCCAGCCCCAGCATTTT. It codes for CASSTGEGTPTQPQHF.

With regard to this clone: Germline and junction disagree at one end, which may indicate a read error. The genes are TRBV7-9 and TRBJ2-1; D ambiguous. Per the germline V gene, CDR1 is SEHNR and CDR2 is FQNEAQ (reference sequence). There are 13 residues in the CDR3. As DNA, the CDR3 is TGTTCCAGCACCCGTACTCCCTACAATGAGCAGTTCTTC. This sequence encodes CSSTRTPYNEQFF.

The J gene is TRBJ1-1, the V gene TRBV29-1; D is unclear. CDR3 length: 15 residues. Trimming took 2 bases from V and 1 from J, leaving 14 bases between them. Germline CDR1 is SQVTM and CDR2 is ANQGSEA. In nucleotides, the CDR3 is TGCAGCGTTGAACCCCTCAGGCGGGGGAACACTGAAGCTTTCTTT. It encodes CSVEPLRRGNTEAFF.

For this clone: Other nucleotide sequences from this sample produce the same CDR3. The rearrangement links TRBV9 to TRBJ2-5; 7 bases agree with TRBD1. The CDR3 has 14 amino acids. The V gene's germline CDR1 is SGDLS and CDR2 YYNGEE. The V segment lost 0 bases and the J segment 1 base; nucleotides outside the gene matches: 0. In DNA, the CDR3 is TGTGCCAGCAGCGTAGCAGGGGGCCAAGAGACCCAGTACTTC. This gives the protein CASSVAGGQETQYF.

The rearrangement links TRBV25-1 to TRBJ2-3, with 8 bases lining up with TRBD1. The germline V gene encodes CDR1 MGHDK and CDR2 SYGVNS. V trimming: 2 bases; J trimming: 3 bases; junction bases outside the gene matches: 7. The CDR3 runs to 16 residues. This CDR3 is CASSELQGALTDTQYF. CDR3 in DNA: TGTGCCAGCAGTGAACTCCAGGGGGCGTTGACAGATACGCAGTATTTT.

The CDR3 bases are TGTGCCAGCAGTAGACTAGCGGGAGGTTCGAATGAGCAGTTCTTC. Encoded protein: CASSRLAGGSNEQFF. The chain uses TRBV14 and TRBJ2-1; 13 bases fit TRBD2. CDR1 and CDR2 from the germline V gene are SGHDN and FVKESK. V was pared by 6 bases and J by 7 bases, with 6 bases of the junction left unmatched. The CDR3 loop spans 15 amino acids.

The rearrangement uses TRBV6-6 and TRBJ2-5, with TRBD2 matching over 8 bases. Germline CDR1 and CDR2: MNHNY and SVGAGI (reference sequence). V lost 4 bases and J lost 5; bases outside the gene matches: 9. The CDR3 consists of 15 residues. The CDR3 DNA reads TGTGCCAGCAGTTCCGTTCTAAGCGGGAGCGAGACCCAGTACTTC. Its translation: CASSSVLSGSETQYF.

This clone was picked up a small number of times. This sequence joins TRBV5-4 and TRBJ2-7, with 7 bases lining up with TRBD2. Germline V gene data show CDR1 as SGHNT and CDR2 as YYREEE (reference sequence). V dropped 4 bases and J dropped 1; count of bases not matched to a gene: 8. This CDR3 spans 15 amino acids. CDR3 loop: CASSRRAGPSYEQYF. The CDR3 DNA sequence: TGTGCCAGCAGCCGTAGAGCGGGGCCATCCTACGAGCAGTACTTC. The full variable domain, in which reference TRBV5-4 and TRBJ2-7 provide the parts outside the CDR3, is ETGVTQSPTHLIKTRGQQVTLRCSSQSGHNTVSWYQQALGQGPQFIFQYYREEENGRGNFPPRFSGLQFPNYSSELNVNALELDDSALYLCASSRRAGPSYEQYFGPGTRLTVT.

The DNA of the CDR3 is TGTGCCAGCAGTTACTCCGCCAGGGCGAGCTCCTACGAGCAGTACTTC. Translated: CASSYSARASSYEQYF. The chain recombines TRBV6-5 with TRBJ2-7, with a weak D call TRBD1 (5 bases). Per germline, CDR1 MNHEY and CDR2 SVGAGI. This CDR3 contains 16 residues. The V gene lost 0 bases and the J gene lost 0 bases, with 12 bases spanning the gap.

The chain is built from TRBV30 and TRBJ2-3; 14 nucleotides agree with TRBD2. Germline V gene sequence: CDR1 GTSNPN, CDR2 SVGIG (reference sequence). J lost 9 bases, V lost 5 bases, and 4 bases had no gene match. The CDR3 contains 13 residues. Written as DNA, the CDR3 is TGTGCCTGGGGGACTAGCGGGAGAGGCACGCAGTATTTT. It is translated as CAWGTSGRGTQYF.

CDR3 in DNA: TGCGCCAGCAGCCCGGTCTCTGGGGCCAACGTCCTGACTTTC. This codes for CASSPVSGANVLTF. The gene calls are TRBV5-1 and TRBJ2-6; D is unclear. The length of the CDR3 is 14 residues. Germline assignment: CDR1 SGHRS and CDR2 YFSETQ. The V and J ends lost 4 bases and 0 bases respectively, with 5 bases between them.

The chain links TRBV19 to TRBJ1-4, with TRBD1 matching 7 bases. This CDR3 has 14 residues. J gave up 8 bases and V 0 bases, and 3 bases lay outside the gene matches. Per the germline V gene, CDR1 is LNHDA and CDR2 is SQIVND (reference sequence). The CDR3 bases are TGTGCCAGTAGTATAGACCAGGGGGAGGAAAAACTGTTTTTT. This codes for CASSIDQGEEKLFF. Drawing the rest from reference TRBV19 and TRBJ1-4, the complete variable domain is DGGITQSPKYLFRKEGQNVTLSCEQNLNHDAMYWYRQDPGQGLRLIYYSQIVNDFQKGDIAEGYSVSREKKESFPLTVTSAQKNPTAFYLCASSIDQGEEKLFFGSGTQLSVL.

The CDR3 nucleotides are TGTGCCAGCAGCCCGGCTAGACAGGACACCGGGGAGCTGTTTTTT. Its protein is CASSPARQDTGELFF. The chain couples TRBV7-9 to TRBJ2-2, with D perhaps matching TRBD1 (6 bases). Germline CDR1 is SEHNR and CDR2 is FQNEAQ (reference sequence). With 5 bases removed from V and 3 bases from J, the gap between germline ends came to 13 bases. CDR3 length: 15 amino acids.

The CDR3 sequence is CASSSNQRTAFQSSYEQYF. The DNA of the CDR3 is TGTGCCAGCAGTTCCAACCAACGGACAGCTTTTCAGAGCTCCTACGAGCAGTACTTC. V and J are TRBV27 and TRBJ2-7; possibly TRBD1 for D (6 bases). Germline CDR1 and CDR2: MNHEY and SMNVEV (reference sequence). Between the trimmed V and J ends, which lost 4 bases and 0 bases, there was a span of 25 bases. This CDR3 is 19 amino acids long.

CDR3 bases: TGTGCCAGCGTGGGACTAGCGGATAACAATGAGCAGTTCTTC. It yields the protein CASVGLADNNEQFF. The chain employs TRBV19 and TRBJ2-1, with 11 bases fitting TRBD2. V lost 9 bases and J lost 5; bases outside the gene matches: 6. Germline values: CDR1 LNHDA, CDR2 SQIVND (reference sequence). The CDR3 runs to 14 residues.

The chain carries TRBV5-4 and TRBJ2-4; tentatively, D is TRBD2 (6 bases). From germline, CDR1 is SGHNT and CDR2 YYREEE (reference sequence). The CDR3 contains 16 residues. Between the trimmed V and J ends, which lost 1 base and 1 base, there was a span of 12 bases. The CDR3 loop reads CASSLWGGGAKNIQYF. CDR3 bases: TGTGCCAGCAGCTTGTGGGGTGGGGGGGCCAAAAACATTCAGTACTTC.

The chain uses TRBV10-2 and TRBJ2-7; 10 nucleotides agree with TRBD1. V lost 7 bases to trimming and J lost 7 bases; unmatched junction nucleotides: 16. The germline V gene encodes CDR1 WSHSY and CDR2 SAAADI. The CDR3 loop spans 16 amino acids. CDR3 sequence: CASTYLDRGQVREQYF. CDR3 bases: TGCGCCAGCACCTACCTCGACAGGGGGCAAGTTCGTGAGCAGTACTTC.

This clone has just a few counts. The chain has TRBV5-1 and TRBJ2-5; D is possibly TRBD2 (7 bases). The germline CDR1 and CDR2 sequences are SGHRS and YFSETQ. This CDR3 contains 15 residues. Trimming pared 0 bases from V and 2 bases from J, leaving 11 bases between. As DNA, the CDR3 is TGCGCCAGCAGCTTGGCGAGCGGGACACAAGAGACCCAGTACTTC. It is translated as CASSLASGTQETQYF.

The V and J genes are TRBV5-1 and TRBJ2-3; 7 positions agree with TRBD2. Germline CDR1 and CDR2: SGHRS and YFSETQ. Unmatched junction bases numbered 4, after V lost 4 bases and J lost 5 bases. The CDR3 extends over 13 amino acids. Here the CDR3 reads CASSQTSLDTQYF. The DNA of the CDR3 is TGCGCCAGCAGCCAGACTAGCTTAGATACGCAGTATTTT.

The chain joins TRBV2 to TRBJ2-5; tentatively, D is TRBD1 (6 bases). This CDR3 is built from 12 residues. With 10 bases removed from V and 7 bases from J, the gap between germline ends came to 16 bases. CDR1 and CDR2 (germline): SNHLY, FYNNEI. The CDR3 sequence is CANELETGTQYF. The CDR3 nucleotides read TGTGCCAACGAGCTGGAGACAGGGACCCAGTACTTC. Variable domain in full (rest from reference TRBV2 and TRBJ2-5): EPEVTQTPSHQVTQMGQEVILRCVPISNHLYFYWYRQILGQKVEFLVSFYNNEISEKSEIFDDQFSVERPDGSNFTLKIRSTKLEDSAMYFCANELETGTQYFGPGTRLLVL.

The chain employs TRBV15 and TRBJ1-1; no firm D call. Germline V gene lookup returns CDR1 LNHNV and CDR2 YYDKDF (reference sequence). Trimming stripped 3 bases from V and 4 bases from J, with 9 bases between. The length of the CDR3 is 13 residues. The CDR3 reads CATSSLGSTEAFF. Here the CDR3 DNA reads TGTGCCACCAGCAGCCTAGGGAGCACTGAAGCTTTCTTT.

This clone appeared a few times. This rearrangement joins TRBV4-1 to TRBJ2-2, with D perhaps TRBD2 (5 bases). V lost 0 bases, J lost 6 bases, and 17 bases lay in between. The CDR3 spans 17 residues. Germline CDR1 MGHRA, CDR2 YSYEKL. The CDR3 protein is CASSQEMRRAHPGELFF. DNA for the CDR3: TGCGCCAGCAGCCAAGAGATGAGGCGGGCACACCCCGGGGAGCTGTTTTTT.

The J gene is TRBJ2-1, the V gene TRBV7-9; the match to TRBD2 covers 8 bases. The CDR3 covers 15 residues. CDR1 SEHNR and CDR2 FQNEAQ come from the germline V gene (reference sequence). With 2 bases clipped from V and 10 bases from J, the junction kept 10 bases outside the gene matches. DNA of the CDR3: TGTGCCAGCAGCTTATACGTAGCGGGAAATGTAGAGCAGTTCTTC. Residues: CASSLYVAGNVEQFF.

CDR3: CASSGTSGRDTQYF. CDR3 nucleotide sequence: TGTGCCAGCAGCGGAACTAGCGGGAGGGATACGCAGTATTTT. The rearrangement links TRBV9 to TRBJ2-3, with 12 bases lining up with TRBD2. This CDR3 has 14 amino acids. Germline-derived CDR1 and CDR2 are SGDLS and YYNGEE. Trimming at V came to 3 bases and at J to 6 bases, leaving 2 bases not matched to a gene.

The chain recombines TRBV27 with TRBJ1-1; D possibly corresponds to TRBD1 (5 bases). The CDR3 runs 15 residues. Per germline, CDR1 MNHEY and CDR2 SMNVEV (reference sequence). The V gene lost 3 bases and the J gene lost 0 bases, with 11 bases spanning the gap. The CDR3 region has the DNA TGTGCCAGCAGTTTCAGGGCAGGGTTGAACACTGAAGCTTTCTTT. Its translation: CASSFRAGLNTEAFF.

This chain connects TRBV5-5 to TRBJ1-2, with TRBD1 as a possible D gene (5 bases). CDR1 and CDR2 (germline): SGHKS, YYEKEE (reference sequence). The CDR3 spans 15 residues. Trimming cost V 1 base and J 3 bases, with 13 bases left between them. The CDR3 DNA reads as TGTGCCAGCAGCTTGAGTTTCTGGGGGGACTATGGCTACACCTTC. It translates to CASSLSFWGDYGYTF.

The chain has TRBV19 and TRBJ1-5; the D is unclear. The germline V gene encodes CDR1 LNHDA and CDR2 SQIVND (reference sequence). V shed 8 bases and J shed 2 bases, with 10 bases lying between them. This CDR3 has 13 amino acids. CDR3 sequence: CASDVAGNQPQHF. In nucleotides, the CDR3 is TGTGCCAGTGACGTCGCGGGCAATCAGCCCCAGCATTTT.

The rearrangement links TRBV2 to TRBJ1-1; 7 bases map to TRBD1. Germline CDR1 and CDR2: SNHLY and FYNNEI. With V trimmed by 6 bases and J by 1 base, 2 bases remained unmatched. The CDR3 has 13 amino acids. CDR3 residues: CASRYRGNTEAFF. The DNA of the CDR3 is TGTGCCAGCAGGTACAGGGGGAACACTGAAGCTTTCTTT.